The sequence of this T cell receptor beta chain was determined in a study of blood T cell repertoires in COVID-19. Libraries were prepared by immunoSEQ multiplex PCR; TCRdb keeps only in-frame clonotypes and omits some of them. This table holds about 230,000 clones, roughly 80% found once. The germline V gene encodes CDR1 SGHNT and CDR2 YYREEE (reference sequence). J lost 2 bases, V lost 4 bases, and 3 bases had no gene match. CDR3 length equals 16 residues. This clone was observed a handful of times. This TCR was recovered from a woman between 65 and 79 years old with active or convalescent COVID-19. This chain links TRBV5-4 with TRBJ2-3; 14 bases fit TRBD2. Sequenced: peripheral blood. The CDR3 region is CASSEGLAGDTDTQYF. CDR3 nucleotides: TGTGCCAGCAGCGAGGGACTAGCGGGGGACACAGATACGCAGTATTTT.